One sample yielded the 9 T cell receptor beta chains listed below, sequenced in a study of blood T cell repertoires in COVID-19 (dated by TCRdb to the early 2020s). The library relied on the immunoSEQ multiplex PCR assay. TCRdb mirrors the immuneACCESS table, restricted to in-frame sequences. Some clones are absent from its copies; in checked studies, under half trace to an unresolved V gene, and the reason for the others is unknown. Recorded for this sample are 200,000 to 250,000 clones; about nine tenths of them occurred a single time. The ten largest make up about 4% of the sample. Specimen: PBMCs or T cells enriched from blood (not recorded which). The receptors were sampled from a woman aged 40-49 years with acute COVID-19.

The chain is built from TRBV3-1 (or the pseudogene TRBV3-2) and TRBJ1-1; no reliable D call. The CDR3 is 17 amino acids. Trimming took off 5 bases at V and 0 bases at J, with 19 bases between the two ends. Germline V gives CDR1 LGHDT, CDR2 YNNKEL (reference sequence). CDR3 in amino acids: CASSSGIQPEVNTEAFF. The CDR3 DNA is TGTGCCAGCAGCTCCGGGATACAGCCAGAGGTGAACACTGAAGCTTTCTTT.

The chain couples TRBV6-2 or TRBV6-3 to TRBJ1-1; 10 nucleotides agree with TRBD1. The CDR3 has 16 amino acids. Trimming removed 4 bases from V and 7 bases from J; junction bases left unmatched: 12. Germline CDR1 and CDR2: MNHEY and SVGEGT. The CDR3, as DNA: TGTGCCAGCAGTTCCTTCGGAAACCGGGACAGGGGTGAAGCTTTCTTT. Translating gives CASSSFGNRDRGEAFF.

The rearrangement uses TRBV18 and TRBJ2-7, with 9 bases lining up with TRBD1. With 6 bases clipped from V and 3 bases from J, the junction kept 6 bases outside the gene matches. CDR1 KGHSH and CDR2 LQKENI come from the germline V gene. This CDR3 has 14 amino acids. The CDR3 nucleotides read TGTGCCAGCTCCCCGGACAGGGGTAGCTACGAGCAGTACTTC. This sequence encodes CASSPDRGSYEQYF. Complete variable domain (other parts from reference TRBV18 and TRBJ2-7): NAGVMQNPRHLVRRRGQEARLRCSPMKGHSHVYWYRQLPEEGLKFMVYLQKENIIDESGMPKERFSAEFPKEGPSILRIQQVVRGDSAAYFCASSPDRGSYEQYFGPGTRLTVT.

The V call is TRBV7-9, the J call TRBJ2-1; TRBD1 matches at 9 bases. The CDR3 totals 14 residues. Germline assignment: CDR1 SEHNR and CDR2 FQNEAQ (reference sequence). V was pared by 3 bases and J by 6 bases, with 3 bases of the junction left unmatched. CDR3 sequence: CASSLGTGFNEQFF. DNA of the CDR3: TGTGCCAGCAGCTTGGGGACAGGGTTCAATGAGCAGTTCTTC.

V is TRBV15 and J is TRBJ1-5, with D possibly matching TRBD1 (6 bases). Trimming shortened V by 3 bases and J by 2 bases, and 11 bases separated the two germline ends. There are 15 residues in the CDR3. Germline loops: CDR1 LNHNV, CDR2 YYDKDF (reference sequence). CDR3: CATSSYRDGNQPQHF. Written as DNA, the CDR3 is TGTGCCACCAGCAGCTACAGGGATGGCAATCAGCCCCAGCATTTT.

This clone was detected only once. The rearrangement uses TRBV19 and TRBJ1-2, with D possibly being TRBD1 (6 bases). The germline V gene encodes CDR1 LNHDA and CDR2 SQIVND (reference sequence). CDR3 size: 17 residues. Trimming cost V 5 bases and J 6 bases, with 25 bases left between them. Here the CDR3 reads CASSPLETGKRSDGYTF. In DNA, the CDR3 is TGTGCCAGTAGTCCTCTGGAGACAGGTAAAAGATCTGATGGCTACACCTTC.

V usage is TRBV7-7 and J usage is TRBJ1-1; tentatively, D is TRBD1 (5 bases). Germline lookup yields CDR1 SSHAT and CDR2 FNYEAQ (reference sequence). This CDR3 has 13 residues. The V gene lost 4 bases and the J gene lost 5 bases, with 11 bases spanning the gap. The CDR3 here is CASSSGLWTEAFF. The CDR3 nucleotides read TGTGCCAGCAGCTCGGGACTATGGACTGAAGCTTTCTTT.

This sequence joins TRBV2 and TRBJ1-1; D call uncertain. This CDR3 is 13 amino acids long. Deletions cut 6 bases from V and 0 bases from J, with 8 bases between. The germline V gene has CDR1 SNHLY and CDR2 FYNNEI. The CDR3 loop is CASRESLNTEAFF. CDR3 in DNA: TGTGCCAGCAGGGAAAGCCTGAACACTGAAGCTTTCTTT.

The chain combines TRBV5-8 with TRBJ1-1, with D perhaps matching TRBD1 (5 bases). Trimming cost V 0 bases and J 5 bases, with 14 bases left between them. Germline V gene data show CDR1 as SGHTS and CDR2 as YDEGEE. The CDR3 extends over 15 amino acids. CDR3 sequence (DNA): TGTGCCAGCAGCTTGGAAGCCGGGAGGGGAACTGAAGCTTTCTTT. Translated: CASSLEAGRGTEAFF.